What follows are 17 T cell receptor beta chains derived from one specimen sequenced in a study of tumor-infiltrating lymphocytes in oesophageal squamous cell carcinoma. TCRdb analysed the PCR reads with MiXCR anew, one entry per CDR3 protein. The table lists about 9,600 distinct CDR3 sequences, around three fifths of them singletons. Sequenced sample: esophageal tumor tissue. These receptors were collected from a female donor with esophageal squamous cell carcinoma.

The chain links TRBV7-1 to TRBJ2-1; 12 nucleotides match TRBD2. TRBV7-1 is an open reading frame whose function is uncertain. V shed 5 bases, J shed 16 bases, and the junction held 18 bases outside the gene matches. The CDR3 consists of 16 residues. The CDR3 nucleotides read TGTGCCAGCAGCAGTCCTAGCGGGAGGGGAGTAGTAGGGCATTTCTTC. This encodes CASSSPSGRGVVGHFF.

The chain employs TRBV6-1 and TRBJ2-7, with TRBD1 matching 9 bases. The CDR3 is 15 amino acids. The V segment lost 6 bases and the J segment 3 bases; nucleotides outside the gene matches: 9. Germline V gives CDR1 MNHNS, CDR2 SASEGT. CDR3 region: CASRTGTGSNYEQYF. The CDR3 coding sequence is TGTGCCAGCAGAACCGGGACAGGGTCGAACTACGAGCAGTACTTC.

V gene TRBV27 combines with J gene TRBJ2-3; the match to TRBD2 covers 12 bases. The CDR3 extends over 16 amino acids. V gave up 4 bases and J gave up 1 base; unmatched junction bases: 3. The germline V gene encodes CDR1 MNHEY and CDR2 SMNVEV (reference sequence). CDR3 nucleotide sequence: TGTGCCAGCAGTTCCCGACTAGCGGGAGGCACAGATACGCAGTATTTT. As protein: CASSSRLAGGTDTQYF.

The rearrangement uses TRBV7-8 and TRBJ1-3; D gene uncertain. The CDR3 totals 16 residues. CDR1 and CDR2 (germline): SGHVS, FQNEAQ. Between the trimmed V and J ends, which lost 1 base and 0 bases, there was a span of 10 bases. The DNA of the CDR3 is TGTGCCAGCAGCTTAGGGAGACGTTACTCTGGAAACACCATATATTTT. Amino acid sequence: CASSLGRRYSGNTIYF.

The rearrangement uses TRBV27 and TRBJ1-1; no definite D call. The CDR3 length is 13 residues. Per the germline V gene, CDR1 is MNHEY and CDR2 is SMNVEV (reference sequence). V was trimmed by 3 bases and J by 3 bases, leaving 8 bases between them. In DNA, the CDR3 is TGTGCCAGCAGTTTGAACCAGGACACTGAAGCTTTCTTT. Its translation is CASSLNQDTEAFF.

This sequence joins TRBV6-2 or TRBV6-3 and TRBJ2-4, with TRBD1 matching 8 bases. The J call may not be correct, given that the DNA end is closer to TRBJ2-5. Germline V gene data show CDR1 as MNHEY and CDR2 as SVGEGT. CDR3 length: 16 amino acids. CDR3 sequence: CASSYGGRGPIETQYF. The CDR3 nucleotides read TGTGCCAGCAGTTACGGCGGCAGGGGGCCTATTGAGACCCAGTACTTC.

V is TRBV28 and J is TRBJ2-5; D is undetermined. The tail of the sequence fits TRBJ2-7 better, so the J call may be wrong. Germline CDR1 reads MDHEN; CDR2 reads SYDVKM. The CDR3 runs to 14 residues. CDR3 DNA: TGTGCCAGCAAGTCCGGGCAAAATCTCTACGAGCAGTACTTC. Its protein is CASKSGQNLYEQYF.

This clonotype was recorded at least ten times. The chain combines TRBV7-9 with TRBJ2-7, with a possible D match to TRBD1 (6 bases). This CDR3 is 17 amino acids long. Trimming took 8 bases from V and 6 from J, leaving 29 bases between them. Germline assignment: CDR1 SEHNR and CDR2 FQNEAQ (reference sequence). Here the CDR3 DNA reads TGTGCCAGCGCTGGAGCCCGGACAGAAAAACCTGGGAGCGAGCAGTACTTC. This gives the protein CASAGARTEKPGSEQYF.

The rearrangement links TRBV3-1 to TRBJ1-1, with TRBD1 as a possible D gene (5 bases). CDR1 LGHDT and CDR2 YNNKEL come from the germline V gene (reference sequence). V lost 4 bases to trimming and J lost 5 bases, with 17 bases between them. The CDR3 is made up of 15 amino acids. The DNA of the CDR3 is TGTGCCAGCAGCCCGAGACAGAGTCCAAGGACTGAAGCTTTCTTT. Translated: CASSPRQSPRTEAFF.

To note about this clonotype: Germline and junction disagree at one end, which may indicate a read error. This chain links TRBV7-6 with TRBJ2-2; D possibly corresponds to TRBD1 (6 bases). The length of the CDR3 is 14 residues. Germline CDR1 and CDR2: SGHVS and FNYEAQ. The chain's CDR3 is CASSKGQSTGELFF. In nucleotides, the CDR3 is TGTGCCAGCAGCAAAGGACAGTCCACCGGGGAGCTGTTTTTC. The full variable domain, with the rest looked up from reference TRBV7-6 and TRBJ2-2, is GAGVSQSPRYKVTKRGQDVALRCDPISGHVSLYWYRQALGQGPEFLTYFNYEAQQDKSGLPNDRFSAERPEGSISTLTIQRTEQRDSAMYRCASSKGQSTGELFFGEGSRLTVL.

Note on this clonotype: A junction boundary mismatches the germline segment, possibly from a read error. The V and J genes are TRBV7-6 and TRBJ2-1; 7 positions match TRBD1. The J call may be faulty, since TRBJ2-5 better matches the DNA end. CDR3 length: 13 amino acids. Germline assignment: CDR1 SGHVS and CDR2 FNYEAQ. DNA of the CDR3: TGTGCTAGCAGCCTTAAGGGACAGAGTGCCCAGTACTTC. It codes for CASSLKGQSAQYF.

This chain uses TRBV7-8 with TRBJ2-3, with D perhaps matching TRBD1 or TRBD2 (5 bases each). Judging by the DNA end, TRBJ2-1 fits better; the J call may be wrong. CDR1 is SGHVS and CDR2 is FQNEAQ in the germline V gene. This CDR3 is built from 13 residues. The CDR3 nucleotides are TGTGCCAGCAGCCCCGGGACGGACAATGAGCAGTTCTTC. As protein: CASSPGTDNEQFF.

Here the CDR3 reads CASSPTGTGELFF. The CDR3 coding sequence is TGTGCCAGCAGCCCGACGGGAACCGGGGAGCTGTTTTTT. This rearrangement joins TRBV7-6 to TRBJ2-2; D perhaps matches TRBD2 (5 bases). V shed 5 bases and J shed 5 bases, with 9 bases lying between them. The length of the CDR3 is 13 residues. The germline V gene encodes CDR1 SGHVS and CDR2 FNYEAQ. Variable domain in full (rest from reference TRBV7-6 and TRBJ2-2): GAGVSQSPRYKVTKRGQDVALRCDPISGHVSLYWYRQALGQGPEFLTYFNYEAQQDKSGLPNDRFSAERPEGSISTLTIQRTEQRDSAMYRCASSPTGTGELFFGEGSRLTVL.

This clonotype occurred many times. In nucleotides, the CDR3 is TGTGCCAGCAGTCGGGACCTCAGGGAGACCCAGTACTTC. Protein sequence: CASSRDLRETQYF. This chain uses TRBV6-1 with TRBJ2-5; perhaps D is TRBD1 or TRBD2 (5 bases each). The CDR3 is made up of 13 amino acids. Trimming shortened V by 5 bases and J by 5 bases, and 12 bases separated the two germline ends. Germline assignment: CDR1 MNHNS and CDR2 SASEGT.

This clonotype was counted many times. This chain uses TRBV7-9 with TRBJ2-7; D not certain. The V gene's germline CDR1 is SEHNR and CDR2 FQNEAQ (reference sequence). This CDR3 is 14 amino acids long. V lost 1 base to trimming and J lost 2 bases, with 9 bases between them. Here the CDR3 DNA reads TGTGCCAGCAGCTTAGGTTACGGAGCCTACGAGCAGTACTTC. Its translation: CASSLGYGAYEQYF.

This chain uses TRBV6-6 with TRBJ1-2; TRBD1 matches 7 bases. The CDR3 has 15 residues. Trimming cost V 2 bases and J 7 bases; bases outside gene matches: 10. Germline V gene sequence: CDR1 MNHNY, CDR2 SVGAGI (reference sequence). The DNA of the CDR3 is TGTGCCAGCAGTTACGTGGGGAGACAGGGCGCTGGCTACACCTTC. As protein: CASSYVGRQGAGYTF.

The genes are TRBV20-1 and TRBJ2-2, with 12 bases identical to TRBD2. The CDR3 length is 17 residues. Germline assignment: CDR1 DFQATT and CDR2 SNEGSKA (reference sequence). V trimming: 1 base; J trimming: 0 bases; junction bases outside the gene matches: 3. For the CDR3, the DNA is TGCAGTGCTAGAGCGCTAGCGGGAGGGCCGAACACCGGGGAGCTGTTTTTT. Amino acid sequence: CSARALAGGPNTGELFF.